This T cell receptor beta chain was sequenced in a study of T cells in Graves' hyperthyroidism and ophthalmopathy. The diagnostic basis comprised clinical symptoms, serum thyroxine and TRAb, thyroid ultrasound and orbital computed tomography. Comment on this clonotype: One junction end does not reproduce the germline sequence, and a read error may be involved.

The investigators amplified TCR beta CDR3 regions from RNA transcripts. First-round RT-PCR targeting the TCR CDR3 was performed with the HTBI primer set. TCRdb fed the multiplex PCR reads into MiXCR, producing one record per CDR3 protein. The table lists around 700,000 distinct CDR3 sequences, 30% to 40% of them singletons. The length of the CDR3 is 15 residues. CDR1 is SGHRS and CDR2 is YFSETQ in the germline V gene. Sequencing used blood. This clonotype was sampled from a woman aged 40 to 50 with Graves' hyperthyroidism. V usage is TRBV5-1 and J usage is TRBJ1-4; 8 nucleotides line up with TRBD1. In nucleotides, the CDR3 is TGCGCCAGCAGCCTAACTGGACAGGGTCGGGAAAAACCGTTTTTT. It codes for CASSLTGQGREKPFF.